This record concerns one TCR beta chain sequence. Its antigen is still unknown. Trimming left V 5 bases short and J 2 bases short, with 12 bases between. The germline gives CDR1 SNHLY, CDR2 FYNNEI. CDR3 length equals 14 residues. Generated by immunoSEQ multiplex PCR, the TCRdb table keeps only in-frame clones and is missing some. The sample holds over 60,000 clones, around 88% seen once. The sample originates from a study of OX40 agonist ivuxolimab in advanced cancers. Study information: The dose-escalation cohort was around 83% male, with a mean age of 60 years, ranging roughly 20 to 90. Study-wide results and limits: CD4+ T cells averaged fewer expanded clones than CD8+ T cells. Antigen targets of the expanded peripheral T cells went undetermined.

This clonotype was obtained from an adult with an advanced solid tumor such as melanoma, head and neck, liver or kidney cancer. The input for sequencing was CD4+ or CD8+ T cells sorted from blood, taken in a trial of the OX40 agonist ivuxolimab. The chain combines TRBV2 with TRBJ1-1, with D uncertain. Written as DNA, the CDR3 is TGTGCCAGCAGTAGATGGCTGGGAAACACTGAAGCTTTCTTT. Translating gives CASSRWLGNTEAFF.